Here is one TCR beta chain with its context. The clone's antigen remains unknown. No much larger clone exists at a distance of one base, and base qualities are not known. TCRbeta CDR3 regions were amplified from genomic DNA using the immunoSEQ Assay, a bias-controlled multiplex PCR. The authors processed their data as follows. The number of nucleated cells in each sample was estimated by amplification of reference gene primers within the assay. To quantify the absolute abundance of each unique TCRbeta CDR3 rearrangement, sequence reads were collapsed and filtered. For each sample, productive Simpson clonality was calculated as the square root of Simpson's diversity index across productive rearrangements. TCRdb mirrors the immuneACCESS table, restricted to in-frame sequences. Some clones are absent from its copies; in checked studies, under half trace to an unresolved V gene, and the reason for the others is unknown. V, J and clone size were drawn from that table, and D and trimming were deduced from the DNA. Here the sample has around 120,000 clones; approximately 84% occur a single time. The top ten clonotypes cover roughly 7.1% of the sample.

From the cysteine through the phenylalanine, the CDR3 covers 22 amino acids. The read is trimmed to its CDR3 DNA, 66 bases read in frame from base 1. V is trimmed back by 0 bases and J by 1 base, and the junction contains 16 bases that no gene match accounts for. The germline V gene specifies SGDLS as CDR1 and YYNGEE as CDR2. These data come from a study of blood T cell repertoires in COVID-19 (TCRdb year 2020). Broadly, across the study: The collaborator samples originated in the United States, Italy and Spain and spanned the acute and convalescent phases of COVID-19. The prospective study material was composed of cDNA or gDNA derived from T cells, B-cell-depleted T cells, or PBMCs. Deeply sampled blood TCRbeta repertoires from subjects exposed to, actively infected with, or recovered from COVID-19 were included in the dataset. The repertoires were released in a freely available public database intended as a resource for research on the immune response to SARS-CoV-2. Samples were obtained from the ongoing ImmuneRACE study (first 160 participants) and from approximately 1,200 subjects provided by 6 global collaborators. The sample metadata nearly always contained a de-identified subject ID, COVID-19 status, age in years and sex. HLA class I and class II types, where available, came from metadata supplied by the sample provider rather than from assay-based typing. The investigation overall reported the following: How much clinical and demographic metadata was included differed by source and by participant, and the metadata was provided uncurated.

Whole blood was collected in K2EDTA tubes by collaborating institutions according to the institutions' own protocols. For TCRbeta analysis, collaborators shipped samples as frozen whole blood, isolated PBMCs, or DNA extracted from either of those sample types. The sample consisted of peripheral blood. The source is a man aged 65 to 85 with active or convalescent COVID-19. The chain uses TRBV9 and TRBJ2-6; the junction holds 10 bases that match TRBD2. The CDR3 region reads CASSVASSGRVVTGSGANVLTF. In nucleotide form, the sequence is TGTGCCAGCAGCGTAGCTTCCAGCGGGAGGGTCGTCACTGGATCTGGGGCCAACGTCCTGACTTTC.